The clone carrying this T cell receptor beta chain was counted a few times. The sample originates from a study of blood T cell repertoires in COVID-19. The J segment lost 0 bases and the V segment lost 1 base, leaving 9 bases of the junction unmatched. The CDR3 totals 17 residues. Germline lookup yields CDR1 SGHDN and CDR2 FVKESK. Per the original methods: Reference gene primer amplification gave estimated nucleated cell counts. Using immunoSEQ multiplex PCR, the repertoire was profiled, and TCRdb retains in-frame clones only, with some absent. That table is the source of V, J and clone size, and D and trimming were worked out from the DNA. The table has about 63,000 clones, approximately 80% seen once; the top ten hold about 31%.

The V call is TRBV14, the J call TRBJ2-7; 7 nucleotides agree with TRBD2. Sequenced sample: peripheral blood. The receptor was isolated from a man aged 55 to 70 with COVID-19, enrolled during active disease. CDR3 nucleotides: TGTGCCAGCAGCCAAGGGGGTAGCGGGCGCGCCTCCTACGAGCAGTACTTC. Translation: CASSQGGSGRASYEQYF. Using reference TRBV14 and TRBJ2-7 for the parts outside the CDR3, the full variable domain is EAGVTQFPSHSVIEKGQTVTLRCDPISGHDNLYWYRRVMGKEIKFLLHFVKESKQDESGMPNNRFLAERTGGTYSTLKVQPAELEDSGVYFCASSQGGSGRASYEQYFGPGTRLTVT.